The sequence of this T cell receptor beta chain was determined in a study of blood T cells in healthy people across ages. Germline V gives CDR1 SGHAT, CDR2 FQNNGV. The V end lost 2 bases, the J end lost 16 bases, and 14 bases lay between the germline ends. The CDR3 is 12 residues long. Together with a sample-barcoded 5' primer, a J-beta primer mix was included in a second PCR lasting roughly 6 to 12 cycles. TCRdb called the 5' RACE reads again in MiXCR, with one record for every CDR3 protein. The repertoire consists of 850,000 to 1,100,000 distinct CDR3 sequences, with approximately 38% occurring once and the leading ten covering 13%.

Sequenced input: blood. This TCR came from a man aged 18 to 35 in good health. The chain combines TRBV11-2 with TRBJ1-4, with a possible D match to TRBD1 (5 bases). CDR3 nucleotide sequence: TGTGCCAGCAGCTTATCGGGGGACGTTACGTTTTTT. Translating it yields CASSLSGDVTFF.